This TCR beta chain was identified during a study of shared clonotypes between healthy human individuals. Germline CDR1 SGDLS, CDR2 YYNGEE. CDR3 length: 15 residues. V was shortened by 2 bases and J by 1 base, with 11 bases between the two germline ends. Using immunoSEQ multiplex PCR, the repertoire was profiled, and TCRdb retains in-frame clones only, with some absent. The data hold approximately 400,000 clones, with 90% to 98% observed a single time. In the case of this clone: The same CDR3 is also encoded by other DNA sequences in this sample.

The sample was memory CD8+ T cells sorted from blood. Subset denoted: CD45RO+ cells pooled with CCR7-negative TemRA cells. The receptor was isolated from a man under 40 in good health. This chain joins TRBV9 and TRBJ2-3; possibly TRBD1 or TRBD2 for D (5 bases each). The CDR3 spells CASSVGLAGTDTQYF. DNA for the CDR3: TGTGCCAGCAGCGTGGGGCTAGCTGGCACAGATACGCAGTATTTT.